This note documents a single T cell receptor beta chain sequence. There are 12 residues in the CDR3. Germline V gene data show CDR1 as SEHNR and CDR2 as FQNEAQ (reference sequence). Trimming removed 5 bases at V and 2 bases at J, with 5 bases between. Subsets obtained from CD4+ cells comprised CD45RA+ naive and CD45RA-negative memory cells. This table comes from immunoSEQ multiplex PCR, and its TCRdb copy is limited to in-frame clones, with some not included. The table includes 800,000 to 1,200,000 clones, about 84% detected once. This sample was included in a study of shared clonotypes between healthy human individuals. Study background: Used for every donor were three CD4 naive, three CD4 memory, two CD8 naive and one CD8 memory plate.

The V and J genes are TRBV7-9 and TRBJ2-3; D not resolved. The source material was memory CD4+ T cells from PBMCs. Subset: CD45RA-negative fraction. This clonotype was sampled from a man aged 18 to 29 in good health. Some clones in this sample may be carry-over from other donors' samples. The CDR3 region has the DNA TGTGCCAGCAGCGCATACACAGATACGCAGTATTTT. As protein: CASSAYTDTQYF. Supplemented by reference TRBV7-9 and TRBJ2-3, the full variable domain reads DTGVSQNPRHKITKRGQNVTFRCDPISEHNRLYWYRQTLGQGPEFLTYFQNEAQLEKSRLLSDRFSAERPKGSFSTLEIQRTEQGDSAMYLCASSAYTDTQYFGPGTRLTVL.